A single sample is the source of the 2 T cell receptor beta chains below, sequenced in a study of T cells in Graves' hyperthyroidism and ophthalmopathy. The CDR3 regions of TCR beta were amplified from RNA transcripts. In the first-round RT-PCR of the TCR CDR3, the HTBI primer set was used. TCRdb redid the calling of the multiplex PCR reads with MiXCR, one entry per CDR3 protein. This sample has roughly 380,000 distinct CDR3 sequences, with approximately 20% found just once. The sequenced material came from blood. The receptors were gathered from a woman between 18 and 30 years old with Graves' hyperthyroidism.

This clonotype was counted ten times or more. This chain links TRBV5-5 with TRBJ1-1; D is uncertain. This CDR3 has 12 residues. Germline V gene data show CDR1 as SGHKS and CDR2 as YYEKEE (reference sequence). Trimming stripped 1 base from V and 10 bases from J, with 11 bases between. The CDR3 loop is CASSLLSLGAFF. CDR3 in DNA: TGTGCCAGCAGCTTGTTGTCCCTGGGAGCTTTCTTT.

This clonotype showed up many times. The chain links TRBV29-1 to TRBJ1-2; weak D call: TRBD1 (6 bases). V dropped 1 base and J dropped 5 bases, with 14 bases sitting between them. The CDR3 runs to 14 residues. CDR1 is SQVTM, CDR2 ANQGSEA, per germline. CDR3: CSVEGNREKYGYTF. DNA of the CDR3: TGCAGCGTTGAAGGCAACAGGGAAAAGTATGGCTACACCTTC.